Each of the 23 T cell receptor beta chains below was sequenced from the same sample in a study of T cells in Graves' hyperthyroidism and ophthalmopathy (dated by TCRdb to the late 2010s). The method behind the library was multiplex PCR. The reads were generated on an Illumina HiSeq 2000. The TCR beta CDR3 regions were amplified from the RNA transcripts. The first round of RT-PCR for the TCR CDR3 was performed with the HTBI primer set and the Qiagen OneStep RT-PCR kit. TCRdb handled the public reads itself, with Q25 trimming in fastp and clone calling in MiXCR, and kept productive beta chains. Entries are consolidated by CDR3 protein sequence, retaining the most common genes and DNA. Across this sample there are under 350,000 distinct CDR3 sequences, with approximately 15% seen only once. The ten top clones hold less than 70% of the sample. Sequenced: blood. The receptors originated from a woman in her sixties with Graves' ophthalmopathy.

Of note for this clonotype: This may be a read error: a much more frequent sequence differs by one nucleotide. The V and J genes are TRBV28 and TRBJ2-7; TRBD1 is a possible D gene (6 bases). V dropped 6 bases and J dropped 3 bases, with 18 bases sitting between them. The CDR3 runs to 15 residues. Germline lookup yields CDR1 MDHEN and CDR2 SYDVKM. CDR3 coding DNA: TGTGCCAGCAGGCCACTCGTTGACAGGAACTACGAGCAGTACTTC. Translation: CASRPLVDRNYEQYF.

V is TRBV6-5 and J is TRBJ1-5; possible D gene TRBD1, 5 bases. The CDR3 extends over 17 amino acids. V was shortened by 2 bases and J by 0 bases, with 14 bases between the two germline ends. Germline V gene lookup returns CDR1 MNHEY and CDR2 SVGAGI. This CDR3 is CASSYGNTRVSNQPQHF. The CDR3 nucleotides are TGTGCCAGCAGTTACGGGAATACCAGGGTTAGCAATCAGCCCCAGCATTTT.

The table lists this clonotype with many counts. In DNA form, the CDR3 reads TGCGCCAGCAGCTTGGCCTCGCAACATGGCTACACCTTC. Translating it yields CASSLASQHGYTF. The gene calls are TRBV5-1 and TRBJ1-2; D is undetermined. The CDR3 runs 13 residues. Germline V gene data show CDR1 as SGHRS and CDR2 as YFSETQ. V was trimmed by 0 bases and J by 6 bases, leaving 9 bases between them.

This clonotype was recorded many times. The V gene is TRBV6-1, the J gene TRBJ2-7; 7 bases are shared with TRBD2. In germline, CDR1 is MNHNS, CDR2 SASEGT. V lost 4 bases, J lost 4 bases, and 7 bases stayed unmatched. This CDR3 spans 14 amino acids. The CDR3 protein is CASSAGGSGYEQYF. In DNA, the CDR3 is TGTGCCAGCAGTGCGGGCGGGAGTGGTTACGAGCAGTACTTC.

With regard to this clonotype: Being one base from a much bigger clone, this may be a read error. Here the CDR3 omits its conserved ending phenylalanine or tryptophan, so a read error is the likely source. The chain joins TRBV9 to TRBJ2-3; 8 nucleotides line up with TRBD2. Looked up from germline, CDR1 is SGDLS and CDR2 is YYNGEE. Trimming at V came to 4 bases and at J to 1 base, leaving 5 bases not matched to a gene. There are 15 residues in the CDR3. Written as DNA, the CDR3 is TGTGCCAGCAGCTTTAGCGGGACCCGCACAGATACGCAGTATGTT. It is translated as CASSFSGTRTDTQYV.

The rearrangement links TRBV29-1 to TRBJ1-2; a weak D match, TRBD1 (6 bases). The germline CDR1 and CDR2 sequences are SQVTM and ANQGSEA. The CDR3 spans 14 residues. The germline V and J ends were trimmed by 1 base and 1 base, with 10 bases remaining between them. CDR3 sequence reads: CSVEGGQFNYGYTF. Here the CDR3 DNA reads TGCAGCGTTGAAGGTGGACAGTTTAACTATGGCTACACCTTC.

The chain is built from TRBV20-1 and TRBJ1-6; no clear D. The length of the CDR3 is 13 residues. The ends were cut back, 1 base at V and 7 bases at J, with 8 bases in the middle. Germline V gives CDR1 DFQATT, CDR2 SNEGSKA (reference sequence). The chain's CDR3 is CSARATANSPLHF. CDR3 coding DNA: TGCAGTGCTAGAGCAACAGCGAATTCACCCCTCCACTTT.

This clonotype was counted many times. V usage is TRBV7-8 and J usage is TRBJ2-7, with D perhaps being TRBD1 or TRBD2 (5 bases each). Looked up from germline, CDR1 is SGHVS and CDR2 is FQNEAQ. CDR3 size: 15 residues. Trimming removed 0 bases at V and 3 bases at J, with 12 bases between. CDR3 sequence (DNA): TGTGCCAGCAGCTTAGCTCCGGGGCCTCTCTACGAGCAGTACTTC. The encoded protein is CASSLAPGPLYEQYF.

This clonotype was counted at least ten times. This rearrangement joins TRBV10-3 to TRBJ1-1; perhaps TRBD1 as D (6 bases). Trimming left V 3 bases short and J 2 bases short, with 28 bases between. CDR1 ENHRY and CDR2 SYGVKD come from the germline V gene. The CDR3 length is 20 residues. For the CDR3, the DNA is TGTGCCATCAGTGATAACCCGTTGGTCCACGGGGGCCCAGACAACACTGAAGCTTTCTTT. This sequence encodes CAISDNPLVHGGPDNTEAFF.

This clonotype was recorded a few times. This chain links TRBV28 with TRBJ2-2; TRBD1 is a possible D gene (6 bases). This CDR3 contains 14 residues. Trimming removed 6 bases at V and 3 bases at J, with 11 bases between. Germline assignment: CDR1 MDHEN and CDR2 SYDVKM. This chain's CDR3 is CASRADRYTGELFF. CDR3 nucleotides: TGTGCCAGCAGGGCCGACAGGTACACCGGGGAGCTGTTTTTT.

This clonotype was observed at least ten times. The chain recombines TRBV20-1 with TRBJ1-2; no definite D call. V dropped 6 bases and J dropped 3 bases, with 14 bases sitting between them. There are 13 residues in the CDR3. Germline CDR1 is DFQATT and CDR2 is SNEGSKA (reference sequence). CDR3 bases: TGCAGTGCCACCCGCCGGTCGGACTATGGCTACACCTTC. Protein product: CSATRRSDYGYTF.

The chain combines TRBV20-1 with TRBJ2-1; TRBD1 aligns across 8 bases. V dropped 3 bases and J dropped 9; count of bases not matched to a gene: 10. Germline CDR1 and CDR2: DFQATT and SNEGSKA (reference sequence). CDR3 size: 14 residues. CDR3 loop: CSARRAVTGGEQFF. The CDR3 region has the DNA TGCAGTGCTAGGAGAGCCGTCACAGGGGGTGAGCAGTTCTTC.

A single count supports this clonotype. The V gene is TRBV20-1, the J gene TRBJ1-5; 7 bases agree with TRBD1. The V gene's germline CDR1 is DFQATT and CDR2 SNEGSKA (reference sequence). The trim removed 6 bases at V and 4 bases at J, leaving 9 bases unmatched. There are 14 residues in the CDR3. In nucleotides, the CDR3 is TGCAGTGCCCAGCGGACAGGAGGAAATCAGCCCCAGCATTTT. As protein: CSAQRTGGNQPQHF.

The rearrangement links TRBV27 to TRBJ2-3; maybe TRBD2 (6 bases). The germline V and J ends were trimmed by 6 bases and 6 bases, with 13 bases remaining between them. Germline-derived CDR1 and CDR2 are MNHEY and SMNVEV (reference sequence). The length of the CDR3 is 13 residues. The CDR3 DNA is TGTGCCAGCAGCCGGCCGGGACTGGATACGCAGTATTTT. This sequence encodes CASSRPGLDTQYF.

This clonotype has a handful of counts. At one end the junction does not follow the germline gene, possibly because of a read error. The chain links TRBV3-1 to TRBJ2-1; TRBD2 aligns across 7 bases. The CDR3 covers 16 residues. Germline lookup yields CDR1 LGHDT and CDR2 YNNKEL (reference sequence). CDR3 sequence: CASSDRVVAGFNKQFF. The CDR3 DNA reads as TGTGCCAGCAGCGACCGGGTGGTAGCGGGTTTCAATAAGCAGTTCTTC.

This clonotype appeared many times. The chain employs TRBV9 and TRBJ1-2; no clear D. The ends were cut back, 2 bases at V and 6 bases at J, with 17 bases in the middle. Germline V gives CDR1 SGDLS, CDR2 YYNGEE. The CDR3 spans 15 residues. CDR3 sequence (DNA): TGTGCCAGCAGCGTTTGGTCGGCAGCTGAGGATGGCTACACCTTC. This gives the protein CASSVWSAAEDGYTF.

This clonotype was counted at least ten times. Here the CDR3 DNA reads TGTGCCAGCAGTTCGGGAGCCTATAGCAATCAGCCCCAGCATTTT. This sequence encodes CASSSGAYSNQPQHF. J is TRBJ1-5 and V is TRBV12-3 or TRBV12-4; D call uncertain. CDR3 length equals 15 residues. V lost 4 bases and J 0 bases, leaving 10 bases between the germline ends.

This clonotype was observed a handful of times. The genes are TRBV5-6 and TRBJ2-5, with TRBD2 matching over 7 bases. This CDR3 has 15 amino acids. Germline V CDR1 and CDR2: SGHDT, YYEEEE. Trimming cost V 2 bases and J 1 base; bases outside gene matches: 5. The CDR3 protein is CASSFWREPQETQYF. Written as DNA, the CDR3 is TGTGCCAGCAGCTTTTGGCGGGAGCCCCAAGAGACCCAGTACTTC.

The V call is TRBV5-1, the J call TRBJ1-5; D ambiguous. Between the trimmed V and J ends, which lost 4 bases and 2 bases, there was a span of 16 bases. This CDR3 comprises 16 residues. From germline, CDR1 is SGHRS and CDR2 YFSETQ. The CDR3, as DNA: TGCGCCAGCAGCCCCCTGCCCGCCGTGGGCAATCAGCCCCAGCATTTT. Translated: CASSPLPAVGNQPQHF.

There are many counts of this clonotype. The chain recombines TRBV28 with TRBJ2-4; D gene unclear. The germline V gene encodes CDR1 MDHEN and CDR2 SYDVKM. The V end was cut by 7 bases, the J end by 8 bases, with 18 bases between. This CDR3 region has 14 residues. Written as DNA, the CDR3 is TGTGCCAGCAAAGAAGCCCAACCTGCGGACATTCAGTACTTC. It specifies CASKEAQPADIQYF.

This chain uses TRBV19 with TRBJ1-5, with 8 bases aligning to TRBD1. This CDR3 comprises 20 residues. From germline, CDR1 is LNHDA and CDR2 SQIVND (reference sequence). J gave up 5 bases and V 7 bases, and 25 bases lay outside the gene matches. CDR3 protein: CASKSSGFDGQGALDQPQHF. CDR3 sequence (DNA): TGTGCCAGTAAATCATCCGGTTTTGATGGGCAGGGGGCGTTAGATCAGCCCCAGCATTTT.

CDR3 bases: TGTGCCAGCAGTGATTCGGGACGCATAACTAATGAAAAACTGTTTTTT. Amino acid sequence: CASSDSGRITNEKLFF. This chain connects TRBV6-1 to TRBJ1-4; tentatively, D is TRBD1 (5 bases). The CDR3 loop spans 16 amino acids. The V and J ends lost 3 bases and 1 base respectively, with 12 bases between them. Germline CDR1 is MNHNS and CDR2 is SASEGT.

Many counts were recorded for this clonotype. The J gene is TRBJ2-4, the V gene TRBV20-1; tentative D call: TRBD2 (5 bases). V dropped 0 bases and J dropped 6 bases, with 9 bases sitting between them. Per the germline V gene, CDR1 is DFQATT and CDR2 is SNEGSKA (reference sequence). The CDR3 extends over 13 amino acids. The CDR3 sequence is CSARDGGRNIQYF. CDR3 DNA: TGCAGTGCTAGAGATGGAGGACGAAACATTCAGTACTTC.